This TCR beta chain was sequenced for a study of blood T cell repertoires in COVID-19. The CDR3 is made up of 14 amino acids. Germline V gives CDR1 LNHNV, CDR2 YYDKDF (reference sequence). V was pared by 6 bases and J by 6 bases, with 8 bases of the junction left unmatched. Sequenced by immunoSEQ multiplex PCR; TCRdb stores in-frame clones only, minus some. The sample has tens of thousands of clones, around 80% seen once. This clone was counted once. Source material: peripheral blood. This clonotype was sampled from a woman older than 75 with acute or convalescent COVID-19. The chain has TRBV15 and TRBJ1-5; 7 bases fit TRBD1. The CDR3 nucleotides are TGTGCCACCAGTAGTGACAGGGTTCGTCAGCCCCAGCATTTT. It codes for CATSSDRVRQPQHF.